The 3 T cell receptor beta chains below come from one sample, sequenced in a study of control samples from healthy donors and cancer patients. Libraries were prepared by immunoSEQ multiplex PCR; TCRdb keeps only in-frame clonotypes and omits some of them. The sample records roughly 100,000 clones, around 87% being singletons. The material sequenced was blood. The receptors here all came from a woman between 50 and 59 years old in good health.

The V gene is TRBV29-1, the J gene TRBJ2-1, with 7 bases that match TRBD2. Losses at the gene ends were 1 base for V and 8 bases for J; bases not matched to a gene: 8. CDR1 is SQVTM, CDR2 ANQGSEA, per germline. This CDR3 comprises 14 residues. The CDR3 sequence is CSVEAYGLDDEQFF. The CDR3 nucleotides are TGCAGCGTTGAAGCCTACGGACTAGACGATGAGCAGTTCTTC.

This clone was detected once. The rearrangement uses TRBV27 and TRBJ2-7; D tentatively fits TRBD1 or TRBD2 (5 bases each). The ends were cut back, 2 bases at V and 3 bases at J, with 11 bases in the middle. CDR3 length: 14 amino acids. Germline V lookup: CDR1 MNHEY, CDR2 SMNVEV (reference sequence). This CDR3 reads CASSLGGPVYEQYF. CDR3 DNA: TGTGCCAGCAGTTTAGGGGGACCCGTCTACGAGCAGTACTTC.

Only one count was recorded for this clone. The genes are TRBV14 and TRBJ1-2, with D tentatively TRBD1 (6 bases). Germline values: CDR1 SGHDN, CDR2 FVKESK. This CDR3 comprises 15 residues. Trimming shortened V by 0 bases and J by 4 bases, and 12 bases separated the two germline ends. The CDR3 is CASSQENRDIYGYTF. CDR3 coding DNA: TGTGCCAGCAGCCAAGAGAACAGGGACATCTATGGCTACACCTTC.